The clone carrying this T cell receptor (beta chain) was picked up a small number of times. Its antigen is as yet unknown. The data are from a study of cytomegalovirus exposure and HLA in healthy donors. Study-level findings and limits: Segments of the TCR beta V type were, in most cases, productive about 87% or about 30% of the time in an earlier analysis. The study recorded about 160 TCR beta chains that were cytomegalovirus-associated.

PCR employed 60 Vbeta and 13 Jbeta primers. Original handling: Later work found 65 million to 90 million unique TCR beta chains, with 9.5 million to 14 million shared. Sequencing used immunoSEQ multiplex PCR; TCRdb keeps in-frame clones, though not all of them. The V and J calls and clone size were taken over from that table, and D and trimming were inferred from the DNA. The sample shows fewer than 200,000 clones, around 75% of them seen only once. Trimming took 5 bases from V and 3 from J, leaving 17 bases between them. Germline CDR1 is SEHNR and CDR2 is FQNEAQ (reference sequence). The CDR3 loop spans 15 amino acids.

Sequenced material: PBMCs. The origin of this receptor is a female donor in good health and CMV-seronegative. This chain joins TRBV7-9 and TRBJ2-7; tentative D call: TRBD1 (6 bases). The CDR3 loop reads CASSPPTGIYYEQYF. The CDR3 DNA is TGTGCCAGCAGCCCTCCAACAGGGATTTACTACGAGCAGTACTTC.